A few counts support the clone carrying this TCR beta chain. The entry originates in a study of blood T cells in healthy people across ages. Healthy individuals of Caucasian origin from Russia, aged roughly 6 to 90, served as donors. Germline V gene lookup returns CDR1 SQVTM and CDR2 ANQGSEA. V lost 4 bases, J lost 5 bases, and 10 bases stayed unmatched. This CDR3 has 15 amino acids. Through a sample-barcoded 5' primer and a J-beta primer mix, a second PCR was run for roughly 7 to 11 cycles. TCRdb re-called the 5' RACE reads through MiXCR, storing one row per CDR3 protein. Found here are roughly 930,000 distinct CDR3 sequences, around 48% of them singletons; the top ten hold 13%.

This clonotype was obtained from a man aged 25 to 45 in good health. Sequencing was done on a sample of blood. The V and J genes are TRBV29-1 and TRBJ2-3, with TRBD2 identical over 9 bases. The CDR3 DNA reads TGCAGCGTTGTTCGCGGGGGGGCGGTTCGAGATACGCAGTATTTT. Translation gives CSVVRGGAVRDTQYF.